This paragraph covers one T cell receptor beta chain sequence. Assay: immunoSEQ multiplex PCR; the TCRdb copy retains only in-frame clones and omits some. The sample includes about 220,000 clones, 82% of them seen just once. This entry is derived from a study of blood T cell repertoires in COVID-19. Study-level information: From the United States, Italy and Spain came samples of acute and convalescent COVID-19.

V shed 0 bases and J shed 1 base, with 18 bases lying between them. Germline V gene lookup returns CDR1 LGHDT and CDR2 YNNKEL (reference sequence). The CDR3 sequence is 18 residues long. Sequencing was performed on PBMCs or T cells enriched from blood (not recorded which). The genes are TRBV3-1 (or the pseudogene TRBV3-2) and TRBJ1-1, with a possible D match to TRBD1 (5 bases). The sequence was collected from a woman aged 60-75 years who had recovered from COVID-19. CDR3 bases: TGTGCCAGCAGCCAAGACGTCCCTGGGGCAGGATGGAACACTGAAGCTTTCTTT. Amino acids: CASSQDVPGAGWNTEAFF.